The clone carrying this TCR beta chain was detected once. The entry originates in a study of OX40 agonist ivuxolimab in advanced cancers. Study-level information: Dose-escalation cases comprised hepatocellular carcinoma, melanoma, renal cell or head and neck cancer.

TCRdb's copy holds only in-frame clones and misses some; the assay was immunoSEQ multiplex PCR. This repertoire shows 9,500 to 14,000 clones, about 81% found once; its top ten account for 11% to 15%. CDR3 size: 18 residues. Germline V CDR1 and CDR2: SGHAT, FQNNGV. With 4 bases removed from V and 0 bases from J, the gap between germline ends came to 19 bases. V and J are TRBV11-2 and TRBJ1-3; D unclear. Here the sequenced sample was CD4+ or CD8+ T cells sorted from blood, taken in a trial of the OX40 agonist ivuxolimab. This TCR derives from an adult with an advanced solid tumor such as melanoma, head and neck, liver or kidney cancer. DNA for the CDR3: TGTGCCAGCAGCTCCCCCACGGGTTCGGTTACCTCTGGAAACACCATATATTTT. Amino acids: CASSSPTGSVTSGNTIYF.